This TCR beta chain was identified during a study of cytomegalovirus exposure and HLA in healthy donors. Study background: Prior work identified 120 million or so unique TCR beta sequences in about 179 million T cells.

Between the trimmed V and J ends, which lost 4 bases and 7 bases, there was a span of 8 bases. CDR1 and CDR2 (germline): ENHRY, SYGVKD. There are 13 residues in the CDR3. PCR employed 60 Vbeta and 13 Jbeta primers. The method was immunoSEQ multiplex PCR; TCRdb's version includes in-frame clones alone and lacks a portion of them. Of around 71,000 clones in the sample, around 66% were seen once. This sequence joins TRBV10-3 and TRBJ1-6; D remains ambiguous. The sequence was obtained from a male donor in good health and CMV-seropositive. Input material: PBMCs. The CDR3 is CAISGAWNSPLHF. In DNA form, the CDR3 reads TGTGCCATCAGTGGGGCCTGGAATTCACCCCTCCACTTT.